This T cell receptor beta chain was captured in a study of control samples from healthy donors and cancer patients. The CDR3 runs to 19 residues. Per germline, CDR1 SGHDT and CDR2 YYEEEE. The V segment lost 3 bases and the J segment 3 bases; nucleotides outside the gene matches: 16. Assay used: immunoSEQ multiplex PCR; TCRdb lists only in-frame clones, some missing. The data show 130,000 or so clones, 70% to 90% seen once. Source material: blood. The receptor's source is a man aged 60 to 69 in good health. The chain is built from TRBV5-6 and TRBJ1-5; the match to TRBD1 covers 9 bases. The CDR3 DNA sequence: TGTGCCAGCAGCTCTCGGGACAGGGAGGCCCAGGAAGACAATCAGCCCCAGCATTTT. Amino acids: CASSSRDREAQEDNQPQHF.